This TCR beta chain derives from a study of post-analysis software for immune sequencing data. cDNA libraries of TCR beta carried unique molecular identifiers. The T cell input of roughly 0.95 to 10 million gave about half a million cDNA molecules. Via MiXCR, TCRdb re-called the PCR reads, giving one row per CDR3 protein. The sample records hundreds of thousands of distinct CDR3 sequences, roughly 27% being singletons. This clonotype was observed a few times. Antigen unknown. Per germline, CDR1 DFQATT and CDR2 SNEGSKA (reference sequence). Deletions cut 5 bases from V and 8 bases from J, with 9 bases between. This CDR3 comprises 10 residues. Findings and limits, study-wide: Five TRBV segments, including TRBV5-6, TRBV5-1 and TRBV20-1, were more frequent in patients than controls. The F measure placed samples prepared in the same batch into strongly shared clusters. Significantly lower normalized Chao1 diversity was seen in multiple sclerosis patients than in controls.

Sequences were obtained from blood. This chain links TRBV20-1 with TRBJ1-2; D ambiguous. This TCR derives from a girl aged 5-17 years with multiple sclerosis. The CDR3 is CSAWARGYTF. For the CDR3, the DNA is TGCAGTGCTTGGGCTCGGGGCTACACCTTC.